This entry is about one TCR beta chain. Losses at the gene ends were 4 bases for V and 5 bases for J; bases not matched to a gene: 10. The germline gives CDR1 GTSNPN, CDR2 SVGIG (reference sequence). The CDR3 runs 14 residues. This record comes from a study of CD8+ T cells in alopecia areata. Study as a whole: The study gave treated patients oral tofacitinib at 5 to 10 mg twice daily.

In alopecia areata patients, both lesional scalp punch biopsies and peripheral blood were collected. Following RNA extraction, reverse transcription yielded cDNA that acted as the sequencing template. Clones were sequenced by immunoSEQ multiplex PCR, and TCRdb holds only the in-frame ones, with some missing. This table has around 61,000 clones, roughly 44% appearing once. The chain recombines TRBV30 with TRBJ2-7; 8 nucleotides align to TRBD1. The clonotype originates from a human donor with alopecia areata. This sample comprised CD8+ T cells sorted from blood, obtained at week 0. The CDR3 nucleotides read TGTGCCTGGATCCCCCCGGACAGGGAGAACGAGCAGTACTTC. It yields the protein CAWIPPDRENEQYF. Filled out from reference TRBV30 and TRBJ2-7, the complete variable domain reads SQTIHQWPATLVQPVGSPLSLECTVEGTSNPNLYWYRQAAGRGLQLLFYSVGIGQISSEVPQNLSASRPQDRQFILSSKKLLLSDSGFYLCAWIPPDRENEQYFGPGTRLTVT.